Each of the 17 T cell receptor beta chains below was sequenced from the same sample in a study of tumor and adjacent non-tumor tissue in lung cancer (dated by TCRdb to 2017 to 2018). Bulk unsorted tissue served as the source for RNA extraction, and RNA quality was assessed using a NanoDrop ND-1000 and an Agilent 2100. The library was generated by multiplex PCR. The instrument given in TCRdb is Illumina HiSeq 2500. Following protocols modified from ARM-PCR, the researchers constructed TCRbeta libraries through three rounds of nested PCR with primers (Table S4). TCRdb reprocessing: public reads trimmed at Q25 with fastp, clones called with MiXCR, in-frame beta chains kept. Each entry is one CDR3 protein sequence, shown with its most common DNA and genes. The sample has under 95,000 distinct CDR3 sequences on record, approximately 57% of them singletons. The top ten hold roughly 15% of the sample. What was sequenced was lung tumor tissue. The origin of the receptors is a man in his sixties or seventies with non-small cell lung cancer.

For this clonotype: The CDR3 does not end in the conserved phenylalanine or tryptophan, so this is likely a read error. The chain combines TRBV29-1 with TRBJ2-7, with D possibly being TRBD2 (6 bases). This CDR3 is 14 amino acids long. Per the germline V gene, CDR1 is SQVTM and CDR2 is ANQGSEA. V was cut by 7 bases and J by 0 bases, with 16 bases left in between. The DNA for the CDR3 is TGCAGCGCCGCTGGGGGGTCCAACTCCTACGAGCAGTACTCA. Translating it yields CSAAGGSNSYEQYS.

This clonotype was detected many times. The chain employs TRBV6-5 and TRBJ2-2, with TRBD2 identical over 10 bases. The CDR3 extends over 16 amino acids. Germline V gives CDR1 MNHEY, CDR2 SVGAGI. Unmatched junction bases numbered 14, after V lost 8 bases and J lost 8 bases. This chain's CDR3 is CASEKLAGEKRGELFF. The CDR3 region has the DNA TGTGCCAGCGAAAAGCTAGCGGGAGAGAAACGGGGGGAGCTGTTTTTT.

Details on this clonotype: The junction differs from germline at one of its ends, possibly a read error. The V gene is TRBV11-2, the J gene TRBJ2-3, with D possibly being TRBD2 (5 bases). The CDR3 covers 15 residues. The germline V gene encodes CDR1 SGHAT and CDR2 FQNNGV. The CDR3, as DNA: TGTGTCAGCAGCCCTACGGGAATCCGTACAGATACGCAGTATTTT. As protein: CVSSPTGIRTDTQYF.

A note on this clonotype: An end of the junction does not agree with germline; a read error may underlie this. The chain uses TRBV11-2 and TRBJ1-2; D unclear. CDR3 length equals 15 residues. Per germline, CDR1 SGHAT and CDR2 FQNNGV. The CDR3 loop reads CASGPTGTLGYGYTF. Written as DNA, the CDR3 is TGTGCCAGCGGCCCCACTGGAACCTTAGGGTATGGGTACACCTTC.

Turning to this clonotype: The junction shows a germline mismatch at one end, possibly a read error. V and J are TRBV11-2 and TRBJ2-6; tentative D call: TRBD1 (6 bases). Germline V gene data show CDR1 as SGHAT and CDR2 as FQNNGV. The CDR3 is made up of 19 amino acids. The CDR3 loop is CASSSPRRRGGSGANLLTF. The CDR3, as DNA: TGTGCCAGCAGCTCCCCGAGGAGAAGAGGGGGTTCTGGGGCCAACCTCCTGACTTTC.

Details on this clonotype: Germline is not matched at one junction end, which may reflect a read error. The chain uses TRBV5-1 and TRBJ2-1; possibly TRBD1 for D (5 bases). The CDR3 has 14 amino acids. Germline loops: CDR1 SGHRS, CDR2 YFSETQ. For the CDR3, the DNA is TGCTCCAGCAGCTTGGCCATACAGGACAATGAGCAATTCTTC. Residues: CSSSLAIQDNEQFF. Full variable domain (remainder filled in from reference TRBV5-1 and TRBJ2-1): KAGVTQTPRYLIKTRGQQVTLSCSPISGHRSVSWYQQTPGQGLQFLFEYFSETQRNKGNFPGRFSGRQFSNSRSEMNVSTLELGDSALYLCSSSLAIQDNEQFFGPGTRLTVL.

This clonotype showed up just a few times. Since no conserved phenylalanine or tryptophan closes the CDR3, a read error is the likely cause. The gene calls are TRBV11-2 and TRBJ2-1; maybe TRBD2 (6 bases). Germline V gives CDR1 SGHAT, CDR2 FQNNGV. The ends were cut back, 5 bases at V and 5 bases at J, with 22 bases in the middle. This CDR3 is built from 17 residues. The CDR3 DNA reads TGTGCCAGCAGCAACCTAGCGACGGGGTGGTTGGACAATGAGCAGTTCTCT. Translated: CASSNLATGWLDNEQFS.

V and J are TRBV20-1 and TRBJ2-5; TRBD2 is a possible D gene (5 bases). The germline CDR1 and CDR2 sequences are DFQATT and SNEGSKA (reference sequence). The ends were cut back, 7 bases at V and 7 bases at J, with 22 bases in the middle. This CDR3 has 14 residues. The CDR3 protein is CSVTPGVASGTQYF. CDR3 nucleotides: TGCAGTGTTACACCTGGAGTAGCGTCAGGGACCCAGTACTTC.

Worth noting for this clonotype: One end of the junction is discordant with germline, which a read error may explain. The chain couples TRBV29-1 to TRBJ2-2; D assignment may be TRBD1 or TRBD2 (5 bases each). The CDR3 is 13 amino acids. CDR1 is SQVTM, CDR2 ANQGSEA, per germline. CDR3 coding DNA: TGCAGCGTTGAGTATAGGGGCACCGGGGACCTGTTTTTT. Translated: CSVEYRGTGDLFF.

This clonotype was recorded at least ten times. The chain couples TRBV6-1 to TRBJ2-6; no reliable D call. CDR1 MNHNS and CDR2 SASEGT come from the germline V gene. Trimming cost V 5 bases and J 1 base, with 6 bases left between them. The CDR3 totals 14 residues. The DNA of the CDR3 is TGTGCCAGCAGTCACAGTTCTGGGGCCAACGTCCTGACTTTC. It is translated as CASSHSSGANVLTF.

On this clonotype itself: One junction end does not reproduce the germline sequence, and a read error may be involved. The CDR3: CNANEGSYNEQFF. The CDR3, as DNA: TGCAATGCTAACGAGGGTTCCTACAATGAGCAGTTCTTC. The chain has TRBV20-1 and TRBJ2-1; tentatively, D is TRBD2 (5 bases). CDR3 length equals 13 residues. CDR1 DFQATT and CDR2 SNEGSKA come from the germline V gene (reference sequence).

This clonotype is termed medium-sized (0.01 to 0.1%). The CDR3 reads CASSDGQGAVIDTQYF. In DNA form, the CDR3 reads TGTGCCAGCAGCGACGGACAGGGGGCGGTTATAGATACGCAGTATTTT. V gene TRBV11-2 combines with J gene TRBJ2-3; 11 bases agree with TRBD1. The CDR3 has 16 amino acids. After removal of 5 bases from V and 5 bases from J, the junction contained 9 bases not matched to a gene. Germline V gene sequence: CDR1 SGHAT, CDR2 FQNNGV.

Worth noting for this clonotype: The junction does not match germline at one end; this may be a read error. The chain combines TRBV11-2 with TRBJ2-5; 10 bases map to TRBD1. The CDR3 contains 14 residues. Germline values: CDR1 SGHAT, CDR2 FQNNGV. The CDR3 nucleotides are TGTGACAGCAGCGTGACAGGGGGCGCTATCATCCAGTACTTC. Translation gives CDSSVTGGAIIQYF.

This rearrangement joins TRBV4-2 to TRBJ2-2; TRBD2 aligns across 11 bases. Germline V gene lookup returns CDR1 LGHNA and CDR2 YNFKEQ. J gave up 10 bases and V 2 bases, and 9 bases lay outside the gene matches. The CDR3 is 16 amino acids. CDR3 sequence reads: CASSQTSGSLCVELFF. In DNA, the CDR3 is TGTGCCAGCAGCCAAACTAGCGGGAGTTTATGCGTGGAGCTGTTTTTT.

The chain carries TRBV12-3 or TRBV12-4 and TRBJ2-1, with no clear D. The V and J ends lost 6 bases and 8 bases respectively, with 17 bases between them. This CDR3 spans 14 amino acids. CDR3 loop: CASSYLTGPHEQFF. DNA for the CDR3: TGTGCCAGCAGCTACCTGACTGGCCCCCATGAGCAGTTCTTC.

This clonotype was recorded a few times. This chain links TRBV20-1 with TRBJ2-5, with a tentative D call TRBD2 (5 bases). CDR1 and CDR2 (germline): DFQATT, SNEGSKA (reference sequence). The germline V and J ends were trimmed by 5 bases and 7 bases, with 17 bases remaining between them. The CDR3 contains 13 residues. CDR3 loop: CSAGRPLTGTQYF. The DNA for the CDR3 is TGCAGTGCTGGGAGACCCTTAACGGGGACCCAGTACTTC.

A word on this clonotype: The conserved phenylalanine or tryptophan is not found at the CDR3 terminus, so this likely reflects a read error. No DNA is shown, since the ends of the CDR3 on it are uncertain; the CDR3 is the one TCRdb lists. The V and J genes are TRBV5-5 and TRBJ2-5; whether TRBD1, the table's D call, matches the DNA was not checked. Germline assignment: CDR1 SGHKS and CDR2 YYEKEE (reference sequence). The CDR3 numbers 12 amino acids, ends counted. The CDR3 loop is CVSSGSAGARYL.